This entry lists 30 T cell receptor beta chains sequenced from one sample in a study of shared clonotypes between healthy human individuals. The protocol was immunoSEQ multiplex PCR, while the TCRdb copy is restricted to in-frame clones and leaves out a portion. The sample has around 440,000 clones; roughly four fifths are singletons. Sequenced input: PBMCs. These receptors all come from a woman aged 40 to 50 in good health. Some clones in this sample may be carry-over from other donors' samples.

V is TRBV4-2 and J is TRBJ1-2; 7 nucleotides line up with TRBD1. J gave up 4 bases and V 1 base, and 6 bases lay outside the gene matches. CDR1 LGHNA and CDR2 YNFKEQ come from the germline V gene. The CDR3 contains 15 residues. The CDR3 region is CASSQGEGASYGYTF. The DNA of the CDR3 is TGTGCCAGCAGCCAAGGGGAGGGGGCGAGCTATGGCTACACCTTC.

The count of this clone is one. The J gene is TRBJ1-3, the V gene TRBV30; tentative D call: TRBD1 (6 bases). Between the trimmed V and J ends, which lost 3 bases and 2 bases, there was a span of 11 bases. The CDR3 is 14 amino acids. Germline CDR1 GTSNPN, CDR2 SVGIG (reference sequence). CDR3 nucleotides: TGTGCCTGGAGACCCAGGGGAGCTGGAAACACCATATATTTT. Encoded protein: CAWRPRGAGNTIYF.

With respect to this clone: Other DNA sequences of this sample code for an identical CDR3. The chain carries TRBV18 and TRBJ2-2; D may be TRBD2 (6 bases). V gave up 2 bases and J gave up 0 bases, with 10 bases separating them. The CDR3 runs 16 residues. The germline gives CDR1 KGHSH, CDR2 LQKENI. As DNA, the CDR3 is TGTGCCAGCTCACCAAGGGGAGGAGCGAACACCGGGGAGCTGTTTTTT. Translation gives CASSPRGGANTGELFF.

This clone was observed once. V gene TRBV27 combines with J gene TRBJ1-2, with 10 bases that match TRBD1. With V trimmed by 6 bases and J by 7 bases, 8 bases remained unmatched. This CDR3 is built from 14 residues. The germline V gene encodes CDR1 MNHEY and CDR2 SMNVEV (reference sequence). CDR3 nucleotides: TGTGCCAGCAGCCCGACAGGGGGCGTTTCTGGCTACACCTTC. Translation: CASSPTGGVSGYTF.

Worth noting for this clone: This specimen includes other DNA sequences encoding the same CDR3. The chain combines TRBV28 with TRBJ1-2; no clear D gene. Germline CDR1 and CDR2: MDHEN and SYDVKM. This CDR3 comprises 12 residues. V lost 3 bases and J 3 bases, leaving 5 bases between the germline ends. The CDR3 sequence is CASSFRDYGYTF. The CDR3 DNA follows: TGTGCCAGCAGTTTCCGGGACTATGGCTACACCTTC.

The rearrangement joins TRBV6-6 to TRBJ2-1; D is undetermined. Deletions cut 5 bases from V and 4 bases from J, with 6 bases between. Germline V gene data show CDR1 as MNHNY and CDR2 as SVGAGI (reference sequence). This CDR3 has 12 amino acids. The CDR3 reads CASSPQYNEQFF. The CDR3 region has the DNA TGTGCCAGCAGTCCCCAGTACAATGAGCAGTTCTTC.

This sequence joins TRBV5-4 and TRBJ1-1, with D unclear. The CDR3 has 14 amino acids. The germline gives CDR1 SGHNT, CDR2 YYREEE (reference sequence). Trimming cost V 5 bases and J 2 bases, with 13 bases left between them. The DNA for the CDR3 is TGTGCCAGCAGACAAGACTATACAAACACTGAAGCTTTCTTT. The encoded protein is CASRQDYTNTEAFF.

The genes are TRBV7-9 and TRBJ1-4; D is unresolved. CDR1 SEHNR and CDR2 FQNEAQ come from the germline V gene (reference sequence). V was trimmed by 3 bases and J by 7 bases, leaving 12 bases between them. The CDR3 is made up of 14 amino acids. CDR3 amino acids: CASSFGQAAEKLFF. CDR3 DNA sequence: TGTGCCAGCAGCTTTGGGCAGGCCGCTGAAAAACTGTTTTTT.

This clone was detected a few times. The chain employs TRBV6-5 and TRBJ1-1, with unresolved D. Germline V gives CDR1 MNHEY, CDR2 SVGAGI. The CDR3 totals 13 residues. The germline V and J ends were trimmed by 10 bases and 6 bases, with 18 bases remaining between them. As DNA, the CDR3 is TGTGCCACGGTCAGGAATATCCCTCCTGAAGCTTTCTTT. Its translation is CATVRNIPPEAFF.

There are many counts of this clone. The V call is TRBV11-3, the J call TRBJ2-1; D perhaps matches TRBD1 (6 bases). The CDR3 runs 15 residues. CDR1 is SGHNT and CDR2 is YENEEA in the germline V gene. The ends were cut back, 5 bases at V and 8 bases at J, with 19 bases in the middle. The CDR3 region is CASSPQGKGGDEQFF. Here the CDR3 DNA reads TGTGCCAGCAGCCCGCAGGGGAAAGGTGGGGATGAGCAGTTCTTC.

As for this clone: A far more abundant clone sits one base away, making this likely a read error. The chain employs TRBV1 and TRBJ2-5; TRBD2, the table's D call, was not compared with the DNA. TRBV1 is a pseudogene. The CDR3 contains 14 residues. CDR3 DNA: TGCACTCCTTCTAGCGGGAGCGGGAGAGAGACCCAGCACTTC. Protein: CTPSSGSGRETQHF.

The chain recombines TRBV7-8 with TRBJ2-5, with 11 bases identical to TRBD1. The end of the DNA is better explained by TRBJ2-7, so the J call may be wrong. The CDR3 runs to 15 residues. Germline lookup yields CDR1 SGHVS and CDR2 FQNEAQ. CDR3 in DNA: TGTGCCGGCAAAGCCGGGACAGGGGGGGCCTACGAGCAGTACTTC. Translation gives CAGKAGTGGAYEQYF.

This clone was recorded once. The chain is built from TRBV7-3 and TRBJ1-2; D not certain. CDR3 length: 10 amino acids. Germline CDR1 is SGHTA and CDR2 is FQGTGA. V gave up 2 bases and J gave up 14 bases, with 9 bases separating them. Written as DNA, the CDR3 is TGTGCCAGCAGCTTACGGTGTAGGACCTTC. Protein: CASSLRCRTF.

The chain joins TRBV4-3 to TRBJ1-3; maybe TRBD1 (6 bases). The CDR3 is made up of 17 amino acids. Trimming removed 0 bases from V and 1 base from J, with 13 bases in between. Per germline, CDR1 LGHNA and CDR2 YSLEER. The CDR3: CASSQEAAGTSGNTIYF. The CDR3 nucleotides read TGCGCCAGCAGCCAAGAGGCCGCGGGGACATCTGGAAACACCATATATTTT.

The V and J genes are TRBV18 and TRBJ2-1, with D uncertain. The germline V gene encodes CDR1 KGHSH and CDR2 LQKENI. This CDR3 region has 14 residues. V gave up 5 bases and J gave up 5 bases, with 13 bases separating them. The CDR3 DNA sequence: TGTGCCAGCTCATCGGAAGTCCTACACAATGAGCAGTTCTTC. Encoded protein: CASSSEVLHNEQFF.

This chain connects TRBV27 to TRBJ2-1, with a possible D match to TRBD2 (5 bases). Trimming removed 5 bases from V and 4 bases from J, with 18 bases in between. This CDR3 contains 16 residues. The germline gives CDR1 MNHEY, CDR2 SMNVEV (reference sequence). CDR3 sequence reads: CASSPLVGGWYNEQFF. CDR3 nucleotides: TGTGCCAGCAGTCCCTTGGTAGGCGGGTGGTACAATGAGCAGTTCTTC.

This sequence joins TRBV30 and TRBJ2-1; 8 bases are shared with TRBD2. V shed 2 bases and J 6 bases; nucleotides not matched to a gene: 6. The CDR3 spans 14 residues. The germline gives CDR1 GTSNPN, CDR2 SVGIG (reference sequence). The CDR3 is CAWSNIAGTNEQFF. For the CDR3, the DNA is TGTGCCTGGAGTAATATAGCGGGAACCAATGAGCAGTTCTTC.

This clone was counted only a few times. The chain employs TRBV6-1 and TRBJ2-2; 7 bases align to TRBD1. The CDR3 has 16 residues. Trimming took 4 bases from V and 5 from J; bases not matched to a gene: 10. CDR1 MNHNS and CDR2 SASEGT come from the germline V gene. CDR3 DNA sequence: TGTGCCAGCAGTGCCTCGCGACAGGGCGGAACCGGGGAGCTGTTTTTT. Translation: CASSASRQGGTGELFF.

The V gene is TRBV7-3, the J gene TRBJ1-1; 8 positions match TRBD1. The CDR3 is made up of 14 amino acids. The J segment lost 2 bases and the V segment lost 5 bases, leaving 4 bases of the junction unmatched. Germline-derived CDR1 and CDR2 are SGHTA and FQGTGA. The chain's CDR3 is CASSRQGPNTEAFF. CDR3 DNA: TGTGCCAGCAGCCGACAGGGGCCAAACACTGAAGCTTTCTTT.

This clone showed up many times. The CDR3 sequence is CASSGGAYEQYF. DNA of the CDR3: TGTGCCAGCAGTGGTGGGGCCTACGAGCAGTACTTC. The chain recombines TRBV27 with TRBJ2-7; unclear D gene. The CDR3 covers 12 residues. CDR1 is MNHEY and CDR2 is SMNVEV in the germline V gene (reference sequence). The V end was cut by 5 bases, the J end by 2 bases, with 7 bases between.

J is TRBJ2-7 and V is TRBV5-1; TRBD1 matches 7 bases. J lost 2 bases, V lost 4 bases, and 9 bases had no gene match. CDR3 length: 15 residues. In germline, CDR1 is SGHRS, CDR2 YFSETQ. CDR3 DNA sequence: TGCGCCAGCAGCCCGCAACAGGGGCTACCCTACGAGCAGTACTTC. It yields the protein CASSPQQGLPYEQYF.

This clone was recorded once. The genes are TRBV11-1 and TRBJ2-1; 8 positions agree with TRBD1. Germline values: CDR1 SGHAT, CDR2 FQDESV (reference sequence). This CDR3 is built from 14 residues. Trimming removed 1 base from V and 10 bases from J; junction bases left unmatched: 6. CDR3 protein: CASSLGTGLQEQFF. CDR3 in DNA: TGTGCCAGCAGCTTAGGGACAGGGCTTCAGGAGCAGTTCTTC. The full variable domain, with the rest looked up from reference TRBV11-1 and TRBJ2-1, is EAEVAQSPRYKITEKSQAVAFWCDPISGHATLYWYRQILGQGPELLVQFQDESVVDDSQLPKDRFSAERLKGVDSTLKIQPAELGDSAMYLCASSLGTGLQEQFFGPGTRLTVL.

A word on this clone: A read error may account for a junction end that differs from germline. This CDR3 is also generated by other DNA sequences in the sample. The rearrangement joins TRBV7-3 to TRBJ1-1, with D possibly matching TRBD1 (6 bases). The CDR3 extends over 19 amino acids. In germline, CDR1 is SGHTA, CDR2 FQGTGA. The CDR3 bases are TGTGCCAGCAGCTTAATTCCCCAACGGGGGCTCTCGGTGAACACTGAAGCCTTCTTT. Translation: CASSLIPQRGLSVNTEAFF.

The genes are TRBV27 and TRBJ2-7, with 9 positions matching TRBD2. CDR3 size: 14 residues. Germline lookup yields CDR1 MNHEY and CDR2 SMNVEV (reference sequence). The V and J ends lost 6 bases and 5 bases, in that order; junction bases with no gene match: 8. The CDR3 protein is CASRIAGEVHEQYF. As DNA, the CDR3 is TGTGCCAGCAGGATAGCGGGAGAGGTCCACGAGCAGTACTTC.

The chain links TRBV4-3 to TRBJ2-3; D is possibly TRBD1 or TRBD2 (6 bases each). V was clipped by 2 bases and J by 1 base, with 7 bases between them. Germline V lookup: CDR1 LGHNA, CDR2 YSLEER. CDR3 length: 14 residues. This CDR3 reads CASSQRGGTDTQYF. DNA for the CDR3: TGCGCCAGCAGCCAAAGGGGGGGCACAGATACGCAGTATTTT.

The rearrangement links TRBV18 to TRBJ1-3, with TRBD1 matching over 8 bases. From germline, CDR1 is KGHSH and CDR2 LQKENI. Trimming at V came to 2 bases and at J to 0 bases, leaving 3 bases not matched to a gene. The CDR3 length is 16 residues. CDR3 nucleotide sequence: TGTGCCAGCTCACCAACCACAGGGGGCTCTGGAAACACCATATATTTT. As protein: CASSPTTGGSGNTIYF.

The chain employs TRBV9 and TRBJ2-3; D could derive from TRBD1 or TRBD2 (5 bases each). Germline values: CDR1 SGDLS, CDR2 YYNGEE. This CDR3 is built from 17 residues. Trimming cost V 0 bases and J 1 base, with 15 bases left between them. The CDR3 spells CASSVDEGLIGTDTQYF. In DNA form, the CDR3 reads TGTGCCAGCAGCGTAGACGAGGGGCTCATAGGCACAGATACGCAGTATTTT. The variable domain in full, with the rest retrieved from reference TRBV9 and TRBJ2-3, is DSGVTQTPKHLITATGQRVTLRCSPRSGDLSVYWYQQSLDQGLQFLIQYYNGEERAKGNILERFSAQQFPDLHSELNLSSLELGDSALYFCASSVDEGLIGTDTQYFGPGTRLTVL.

This clone was counted only a few times. The chain combines TRBV5-1 with TRBJ2-7, with TRBD1 matching over 7 bases. CDR1 SGHRS and CDR2 YFSETQ come from the germline V gene. J gave up 5 bases and V 4 bases, and 12 bases lay outside the gene matches. The CDR3 is 15 residues long. The CDR3 protein is CASSRSQGVGDEQYF. Here the CDR3 DNA reads TGCGCCAGCAGCCGTTCTCAGGGGGTAGGCGACGAGCAGTACTTC.

The table lists this clone with many counts. The same CDR3 can be traced to other DNA sequences in this sample. V usage is TRBV6-1 and J usage is TRBJ1-5; 9 nucleotides agree with TRBD1. CDR1 is MNHNS, CDR2 SASEGT, per germline. V gave up 6 bases and J gave up 6 bases; unmatched junction bases: 3. The CDR3 loop spans 13 amino acids. CDR3 nucleotides: TGTGCCAGCAGCCCGGGACAGGGTCAGCCCCAGCATTTT. Translating it yields CASSPGQGQPQHF.

About this clone itself: This likely came from a read error, as a far larger clone is one base away. The sample has other DNA sequences that encode this CDR3 too. This chain joins TRBV29-1 and TRBJ2-3; 11 bases agree with TRBD2. Germline CDR1 reads SQVTM; CDR2 reads ANQGSEA. The CDR3 extends over 16 amino acids. J was trimmed by 4 bases and V by 4 bases; bases with no gene match: 10. This CDR3 reads CSVVIAGGPGSDTQYF. In nucleotides, the CDR3 is TGCAGCGTTGTAATAGCGGGAGGGCCGGGGTCAGATACGCAGTATTTT.